These 28 T cell receptor beta chains came from one sample sequenced in a study of metastatic and nonmetastatic thyroid tumors. TCRdb reanalyzed the PCR reads with MiXCR. Seen here are some 5,000 clones, approximately 15% observed once, and the top ten hold about a sixth. Not a single patient had been given any form of treatment at any point before undergoing thyroid surgery. Sequenced: adjacent normal tissue. The receptor source for this set is a female donor with papillary thyroid cancer or a benign thyroid nodule (not recorded which). Some clones in this sample may be carry-over from other donors' samples.

By sample share, this clone is medium-sized. This sequence joins TRBV30 and TRBJ1-2; D perhaps matches TRBD1 (5 bases). The germline gives CDR1 GTSNPN, CDR2 SVGIG (reference sequence). V was cut by 0 bases and J by 4 bases, with 6 bases left in between. This CDR3 contains 12 residues. CDR3 residues: CAWSVGGYGYTF. The CDR3 bases are TGTGCCTGGAGTGTGGGGGGCTATGGCTACACCTTC.

The chain has TRBV7-8 and TRBJ1-2; D remains ambiguous. Germline assignment: CDR1 SGHVS and CDR2 FQNEAQ. V was cut by 0 bases and J by 4 bases, with 6 bases left in between. The CDR3 extends over 13 amino acids. The chain's CDR3 is CASSLAGRYGYTF. In nucleotides, the CDR3 is TGTGCCAGCAGCTTAGCCGGTCGCTATGGCTACACCTTC.

This clone showed up many times. The sample has other DNA sequences that encode this CDR3 too. The rearrangement uses TRBV29-1 and TRBJ2-6; D call uncertain. CDR3 length equals 13 residues. V was clipped by 2 bases and J by 1 base, with 3 bases between them. CDR1 is SQVTM, CDR2 ANQGSEA, per germline. CDR3 residues: CSVERSGANVLTF. For the CDR3, the DNA is TGCAGCGTTGAAAGGTCTGGGGCCAACGTCCTGACTTTC.

In its sample, this clone is medium-sized. The rearrangement links TRBV24-1 to TRBJ2-2; D gene uncertain. Germline values: CDR1 KGHDR, CDR2 SFDVKD. V lost 4 bases to trimming and J lost 4 bases, with 12 bases between them. The CDR3 has 15 amino acids. The CDR3 protein is CATSEPDRPTGELFF. The CDR3 DNA follows: TGTGCCACCAGTGAACCTGACCGACCCACCGGGGAGCTGTTTTTT.

V is TRBV27 and J is TRBJ2-2; 8 bases are shared with TRBD1. V shed 6 bases, J shed 2 bases, and the junction held 5 bases outside the gene matches. The germline V gene has CDR1 MNHEY and CDR2 SMNVEV (reference sequence). This CDR3 region has 15 residues. The DNA for the CDR3 is TGTGCCAGCAGAACAGGGGGGACCAACACCGGGGAGCTGTTTTTT. This translates into CASRTGGTNTGELFF.

This clone is termed large. In nucleotides, the CDR3 is TGTGCCAGCAGTTCCGGGACGGACTATGGCTACACCTTC. Its protein is CASSSGTDYGYTF. The chain links TRBV6-1 to TRBJ1-2; a possible D gene is TRBD1 (5 bases). The germline V gene encodes CDR1 MNHNS and CDR2 SASEGT. The V end was cut by 5 bases, the J end by 3 bases, with 10 bases between. The CDR3 consists of 13 residues.

In this sample, this clone turned up once. The chain is built from TRBV15 and TRBJ2-4, with a weak D call TRBD2 (6 bases). Germline values: CDR1 LNHNV, CDR2 YYDKDF (reference sequence). V was shortened by 1 base and J by 8 bases, with 12 bases between the two germline ends. The CDR3 is 14 amino acids. The CDR3 region has the DNA TGTGCCACCAGCAGAGTTGCGGGGTTAGACATTCAGTACTTC. Translating it yields CATSRVAGLDIQYF.

This chain links TRBV7-9 with TRBJ1-1; D might be TRBD1 (5 bases). Germline V gene sequence: CDR1 SEHNR, CDR2 FQNEAQ (reference sequence). Trimming pared 5 bases from V and 4 bases from J, leaving 14 bases between. This CDR3 has 14 residues. CDR3 protein: CASSLSGGGTEAFF. The CDR3 DNA sequence: TGTGCCAGCAGCCTCTCGGGGGGGGGCACTGAAGCTTTCTTT.

This chain joins TRBV6-1 and TRBJ1-5; TRBD1 matches 7 bases. V gave up 4 bases and J gave up 7 bases; unmatched junction bases: 7. Per germline, CDR1 MNHNS and CDR2 SASEGT. CDR3 size: 14 residues. In DNA, the CDR3 is TGTGCCAGCAGTGTCGGAGGGGGCGGACAGCCCCAGCATTTT. It codes for CASSVGGGGQPQHF.

This clone is classed as large. This chain uses TRBV6-1 with TRBJ2-2; D might be TRBD2 (5 bases). Trimming left V 6 bases short and J 4 bases short, with 12 bases between. Germline V gives CDR1 MNHNS, CDR2 SASEGT. The CDR3 has 14 residues. The CDR3 loop reads CASRMDWGTGELFF. Here the CDR3 DNA reads TGTGCCAGCAGGATGGACTGGGGCACCGGGGAGCTGTTTTTT.

The chain combines TRBV20-1 with TRBJ2-1; D tentatively reads TRBD1 or TRBD2 (6 bases each). The CDR3 has 16 residues. Germline V gene sequence: CDR1 DFQATT, CDR2 SNEGSKA (reference sequence). The ends were cut back, 5 bases at V and 6 bases at J, with 23 bases in the middle. The CDR3 spells CSAAPLSNRDFNEQFF. In DNA form, the CDR3 reads TGCAGTGCTGCCCCGCTCTCGAACAGGGACTTCAATGAGCAGTTCTTC.

By proportion, this clone is medium-sized. CDR3 bases: TGCAGTGCAGCAATTGGGGACTATAGCAATCAGCCCCAGCATTTT. This encodes CSAAIGDYSNQPQHF. The rearrangement uses TRBV20-1 and TRBJ1-5, with D tentatively TRBD1 (5 bases). Germline V gene lookup returns CDR1 DFQATT and CDR2 SNEGSKA (reference sequence). This CDR3 has 15 residues. Trimming removed 6 bases from V and 0 bases from J, with 15 bases in between.

This clone was found many times. Here the CDR3 reads CASSQVAEEQFF. CDR3 nucleotide sequence: TGCGCCAGCAGCCAAGTAGCGGAGGAGCAGTTCTTC. This chain links TRBV4-1 with TRBJ2-1, with a possible D match to TRBD2 (6 bases). V lost 1 base and J 10 bases, leaving 8 bases between the germline ends. Germline V gene data show CDR1 as MGHRA and CDR2 as YSYEKL. The CDR3 extends over 12 amino acids.

On this clone: One junction end does not reproduce the germline sequence, and a read error may be involved. V is TRBV3-1 and J is TRBJ2-6, with no clear D. The CDR3 spans 16 residues. Germline V CDR1 and CDR2: LGHDT, YNNKEL (reference sequence). The DNA of the CDR3 is TGTGCCAGCAGCCAAGGCGGTAGGTCTGGCGCCAACGTCCTGACTTTC. It specifies CASSQGGRSGANVLTF.

This chain links TRBV24-1 with TRBJ1-4; TRBD1 matches 8 bases. V lost 8 bases to trimming and J lost 8 bases; unmatched junction nucleotides: 9. The CDR3 spans 14 residues. Germline V gives CDR1 KGHDR, CDR2 SFDVKD. This chain's CDR3 is CATKRTGRYEKLFF. The CDR3 nucleotides are TGTGCCACCAAGAGGACAGGGAGATACGAAAAACTGTTTTTT.

By frequency in the sample, this clone is medium-sized. The CDR3 sequence: CASSPGQVTGELFF. The CDR3 DNA reads as TGTGCCAGCAGCCCGGGACAGGTCACCGGGGAGCTGTTTTTT. The chain uses TRBV2 and TRBJ2-2, with TRBD1 matching over 8 bases. The V segment lost 6 bases and the J segment 4 bases; nucleotides outside the gene matches: 4. Germline V gene lookup returns CDR1 SNHLY and CDR2 FYNNEI. The length of the CDR3 is 14 residues.

This clone was seen only a few times. This rearrangement joins TRBV6-1 to TRBJ2-2; tentatively, D is TRBD1 or TRBD2 (5 bases each). The CDR3 consists of 15 residues. Germline loops: CDR1 MNHNS, CDR2 SASEGT. V was pared by 8 bases and J by 6 bases, with 19 bases between. CDR3 region: CASFPNTRGAGELFF. The DNA of the CDR3 is TGTGCCAGCTTCCCTAACACAAGGGGAGCCGGGGAGCTGTTTTTT.

V usage is TRBV28 and J usage is TRBJ2-7, with no clear D. Trimming left V 5 bases short and J 6 bases short, with 11 bases between. The CDR3 length is 12 residues. The germline V gene has CDR1 MDHEN and CDR2 SYDVKM. CDR3 in amino acids: CASSAGSREQYF. For the CDR3, the DNA is TGTGCCAGCAGTGCCGGATCACGCGAGCAGTACTTC.

This clone is medium-sized within its sample. V is TRBV5-1 and J is TRBJ1-4; 7 bases match TRBD1. J lost 7 bases, V lost 4 bases, and 7 bases had no gene match. The CDR3 length is 14 residues. Germline values: CDR1 SGHRS, CDR2 YFSETQ. The CDR3 DNA is TGCGCCAGCAGCATAAGGGACAGTACTGAAAAACTGTTTTTT. This sequence encodes CASSIRDSTEKLFF.

The chain links TRBV7-9 to TRBJ1-2; 9 bases align to TRBD1. With 5 bases clipped from V and 4 bases from J, the junction kept 5 bases outside the gene matches. The CDR3 is 14 amino acids. Germline CDR1 reads SEHNR; CDR2 reads FQNEAQ (reference sequence). The CDR3 here is CASSPGQGGYGYTF. In DNA, the CDR3 is TGTGCCAGCAGCCCGGGACAGGGAGGCTATGGCTACACCTTC.

In its sample, this clone is medium-sized. This chain connects TRBV10-3 to TRBJ2-5, with 8 bases that match TRBD1. With V trimmed by 6 bases and J by 4 bases, 10 bases remained unmatched. The CDR3 is 15 amino acids. CDR1 and CDR2 from the germline V gene are ENHRY and SYGVKD. The CDR3 coding sequence is TGTGCCATCAGCACGAGTGGAGGACAGGGAGAGACCCAGTACTTC. It specifies CAISTSGGQGETQYF.

This clone was counted only a few times. J is TRBJ2-7 and V is TRBV28; D not resolved. V lost 0 bases and J 9 bases, leaving 15 bases between the germline ends. The CDR3 is 14 residues long. CDR1 MDHEN and CDR2 SYDVKM come from the germline V gene. CDR3 coding DNA: TGTGCCAGCAGTTTATGGGGCAGATACGAGCGGCAGTACGTC. Translated: CASSLWGRYERQYV.

This clone was seen more than once but under ten times. CDR3 bases: TGTGAAGGCAGTTTTCAGGGCGGGACCACTGAAGCTTTCTTT. It translates to CEGSFQGGTTEAFF. This rearrangement joins TRBV27 to TRBJ1-1; weak D call: TRBD1 (5 bases). The germline V gene has CDR1 MNHEY and CDR2 SMNVEV (reference sequence). This CDR3 region has 14 residues.

This clone has more than one count but fewer than ten. The rearrangement links TRBV27 to TRBJ1-1; TRBD1 agrees at 7 bases. The V and J ends lost 3 bases and 4 bases, in that order; junction bases with no gene match: 2. Germline V lookup: CDR1 MNHEY, CDR2 SMNVEV (reference sequence). The CDR3 consists of 13 residues. The CDR3 DNA sequence: TGTGCCAGCAGTTTTCAGGGGGGCACTGAAGCTTTCTTT. Translated: CASSFQGGTEAFF.

In its sample, this clone ranks as medium-sized. This chain joins TRBV24-1 and TRBJ1-2; D is undetermined. Germline loops: CDR1 KGHDR, CDR2 SFDVKD. This CDR3 is 16 amino acids long. Trimming left V 3 bases short and J 4 bases short, with 17 bases between. The CDR3 DNA reads as TGTGCCACCAGTGATCCAACAGTGGGGAGCTCCTATGGCTACACCTTC. Translating it yields CATSDPTVGSSYGYTF.

Many counts were recorded for this clone. The chain carries TRBV9 and TRBJ1-5; no clear D gene. The CDR3 totals 14 residues. CDR1 is SGDLS, CDR2 YYNGEE, per germline. V lost 4 bases to trimming and J lost 4 bases, with 12 bases between them. The CDR3 region has the DNA TGTGCCAGCAGCCAGGACCTAGGGAATCAGCCCCAGCATTTT. Translation: CASSQDLGNQPQHF.

This clone is labeled as large. The rearrangement uses TRBV28 and TRBJ2-7; perhaps TRBD2 as D (5 bases). CDR1 is MDHEN and CDR2 is SYDVKM in the germline V gene. The ends were cut back, 6 bases at V and 1 base at J, with 7 bases in the middle. The CDR3 runs to 12 residues. Here the CDR3 reads CASRGGSYEQYF. The CDR3 nucleotides read TGTGCCAGCAGGGGCGGGTCCTACGAGCAGTACTTC.

This clone appeared many times. The chain links TRBV5-6 to TRBJ2-6; D gene ambiguous. This CDR3 is built from 17 residues. Germline lookup yields CDR1 SGHDT and CDR2 YYEEEE. Between the trimmed V and J ends, which lost 1 base and 0 bases, there was a span of 11 bases. The CDR3 spells CASSLLSRLSGANVLTF. The CDR3 DNA reads TGTGCCAGCAGCTTGTTGTCCCGCCTCTCTGGGGCCAACGTCCTGACTTTC.